The clone carrying this T cell receptor beta chain was seen just once. The source of the sample is a study of blood T cell repertoires in COVID-19. Study-level background: Samples of COVID-19 (acute and convalescent) were obtained from the United States, Italy and Spain. The cDNA or gDNA used as material had been derived from T cells, B-cell-depleted T cells, or PBMCs.

Germline trimming cut 2 bases from V and 3 bases from J; bases unmatched to any gene: 4. The CDR3 contains 15 residues. Germline CDR1 SGHRS, CDR2 YFSETQ. Authors' methods: Amplification of reference gene primers provided the estimated nucleated cell counts. Data came from immunoSEQ multiplex PCR; TCRdb stores just in-frame clones and leaves some out. The V and J calls and clone size were taken over from that table, and D and trimming were inferred from the DNA. The repertoire includes a few hundred thousand clones, 80% to 95% of them detected once, and just over 0.85% sits in the top ten. Allocation to cohorts depended on clinical history reported by the participants.

The gene calls are TRBV5-1 and TRBJ2-3, with 9 nucleotides matching TRBD1. Sequenced: PBMCs or T cells enriched from blood (not recorded which). The origin of this receptor is a woman aged 40-49 years who had been exposed to COVID-19. The CDR3 DNA sequence: TGCGCCAGCAGCTTCCTCGGGACAGGGACAGATACGCAGTATTTT. Its protein is CASSFLGTGTDTQYF.